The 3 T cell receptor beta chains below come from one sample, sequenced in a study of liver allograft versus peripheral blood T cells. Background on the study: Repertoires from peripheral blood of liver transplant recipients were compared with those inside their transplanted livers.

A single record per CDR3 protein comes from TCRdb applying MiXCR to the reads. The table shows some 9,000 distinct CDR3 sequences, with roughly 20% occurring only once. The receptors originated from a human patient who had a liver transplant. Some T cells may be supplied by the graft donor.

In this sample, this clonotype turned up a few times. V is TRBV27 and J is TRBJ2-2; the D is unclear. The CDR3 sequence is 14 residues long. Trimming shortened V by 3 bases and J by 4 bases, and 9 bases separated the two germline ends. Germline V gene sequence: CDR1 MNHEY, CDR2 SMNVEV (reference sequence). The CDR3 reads CASSFSGFTGELFF. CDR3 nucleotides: TGTGCCAGCAGTTTTTCTGGATTCACCGGGGAGCTGTTTTTT.

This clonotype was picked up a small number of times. The CDR3 bases are TGTGCCAGCAGCGGAGGGACTAGGGGTTCGTCCTACAATGAGCAGTTCTTC. Translated: CASSGGTRGSSYNEQFF. The chain combines TRBV9 with TRBJ2-1, with TRBD2 matching 8 bases. The V gene's germline CDR1 is SGDLS and CDR2 YYNGEE. The length of the CDR3 is 17 residues. With V trimmed by 3 bases and J by 1 base, 9 bases remained unmatched.

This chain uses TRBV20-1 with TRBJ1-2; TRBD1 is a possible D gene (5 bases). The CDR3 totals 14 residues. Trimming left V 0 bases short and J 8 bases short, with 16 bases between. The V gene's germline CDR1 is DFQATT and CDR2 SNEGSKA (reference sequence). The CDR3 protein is CSARDARALYGYTF. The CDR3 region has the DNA TGCAGTGCTAGAGATGCCAGGGCTTTGTACGGCTACACCTTC.